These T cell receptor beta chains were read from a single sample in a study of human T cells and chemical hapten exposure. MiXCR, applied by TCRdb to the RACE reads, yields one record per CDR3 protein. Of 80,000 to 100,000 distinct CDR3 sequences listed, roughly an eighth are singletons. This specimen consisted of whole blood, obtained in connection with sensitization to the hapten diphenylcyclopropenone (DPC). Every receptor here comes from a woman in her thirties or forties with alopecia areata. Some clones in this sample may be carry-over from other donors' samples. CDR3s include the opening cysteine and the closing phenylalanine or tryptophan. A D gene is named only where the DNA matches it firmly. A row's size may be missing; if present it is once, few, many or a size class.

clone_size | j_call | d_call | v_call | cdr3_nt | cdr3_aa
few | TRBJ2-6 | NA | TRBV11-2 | TGTGCCAGCAGCTCCTTGGCGGGGGCCAACGTCCTGACTTTC | CASSSLAGANVLTF
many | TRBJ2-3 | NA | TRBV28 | TGTGCCAGCAGTCTAGGTTTTCACGGGGGCACAGATACGCAGTATTTT | CASSLGFHGGTDTQYF
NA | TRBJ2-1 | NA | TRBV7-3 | TGTGCCAGCAGCAAGGAACTAGGGGACAATGAGCAGTTCTTC | CASSKELGDNEQFF
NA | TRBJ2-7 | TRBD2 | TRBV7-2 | TGTGCCAGCAGCTTAGTTTCCTTGCGGGAGGGCCCTTATCGGCAGTACTTC | CASSLVSLREGPYRQYF
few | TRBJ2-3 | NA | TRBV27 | TGTGCCAGCAGTTTACAGGCCGGAAGGTCGGATACGCAGTATTTT | CASSLQAGRSDTQYF
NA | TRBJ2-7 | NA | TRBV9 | TGTGCCAGCAGCGTAGCAACGGGAGCTTACGAGCAGTACTTC | CASSVATGAYEQYF
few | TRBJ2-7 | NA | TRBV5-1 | TGCGCCAGCAGCTTGGGGGCAGGGCTTGGGTACGAGCAGTACTTC | CASSLGAGLGYEQYF
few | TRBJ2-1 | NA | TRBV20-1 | TGCAGTGCTGCCCCTAGCGCAATCTACAATGAGCAGTTCTTC | CSAAPSAIYNEQFF
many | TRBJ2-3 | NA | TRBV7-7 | TGTGCCCTGGGCGGTCCAAGCACAGATACGCAGTATTTT | CALGGPSTDTQYF
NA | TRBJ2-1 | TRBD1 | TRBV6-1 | TGTGCCAGCAGTGTAATGTCCGGGACAGGACACAATGAGCAGTTCTTC | CASSVMSGTGHNEQFF
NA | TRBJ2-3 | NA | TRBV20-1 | TGCAGTGCTAGATCCGCTGACTACAGGACAGATACGCAGTATTTT | CSARSADYRTDTQYF
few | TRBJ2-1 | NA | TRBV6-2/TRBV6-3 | TGTGCCAGCAGTTACCAACCACCTCTAGCAGACAATGAGCAGTTCTTC | CASSYQPPLADNEQFF
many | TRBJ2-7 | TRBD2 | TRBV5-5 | TGTGCCAGCAGCTTCCTAGCGGGAACGGGAGAGCAGTACTTC | CASSFLAGTGEQYF
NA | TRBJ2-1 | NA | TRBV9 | TGTGCCAGCAGCGTAGGTAGACAGGTCTATGAGCAGTTCTTC | CASSVGRQVYEQFF
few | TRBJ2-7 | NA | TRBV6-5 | TGTGCCAGCAGTATCCGGGACGGGGCCTACGAGCAGTACTTC | CASSIRDGAYEQYF
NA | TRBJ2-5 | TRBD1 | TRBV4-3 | TGCGCCAGCAGCCAGCGGGACAGGGAGACCCAGTACTTC | CASSQRDRETQYF
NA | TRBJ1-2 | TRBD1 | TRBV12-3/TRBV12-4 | TGTGCCAGCGCCCCGGGACAGGGGGGCTATGGCTACACCTTC | CASAPGQGGYGYTF
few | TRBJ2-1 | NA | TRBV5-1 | TGCGCCAGCAGCCAAAGCCGGCCGAGCTCCTACAATGAGCAGTTCTTC | CASSQSRPSSYNEQFF
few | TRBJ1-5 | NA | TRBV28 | TGTGCCAGCAGTTTCAGCAATCAGCCCCAGCATTTT | CASSFSNQPQHF
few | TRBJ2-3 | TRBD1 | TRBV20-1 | TGCAGTGCCACCCCGGGACAGTGGGGAGATACGCAGTATTTT | CSATPGQWGDTQYF
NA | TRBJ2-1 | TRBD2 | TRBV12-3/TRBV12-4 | TGTGCCAGCAGTTTACCTAGCGGGAGAGCAAATGAGCAGTTCTTC | CASSLPSGRANEQFF
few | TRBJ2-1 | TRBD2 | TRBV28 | TGTGCCAGCAGGACCTATAGCGGGGGCTCCTACAATGAGCAGTTCTTC | CASRTYSGGSYNEQFF